Here is one T cell receptor beta chain with its context. Trimming took 0 bases from V and 6 from J, leaving 20 bases between them. Germline CDR1 and CDR2: KGHSH and LQKENI. CDR3 size: 17 residues. The assay was immunoSEQ multiplex PCR, and TCRdb's table has in-frame clones only and misses some. The sample lists 100,000 to 150,000 clones, 92% occurring once. The data originate from a study of control samples from healthy donors and cancer patients. Sequences were obtained from blood. This chain joins TRBV18 and TRBJ1-2; perhaps TRBD1 as D (5 bases). The clonotype was recovered from a woman between 50 and 59 years old in good health. This CDR3 reads CASSPPLRQGGLHGYTF. The CDR3 nucleotides are TGTGCCAGCTCACCACCGCTCCGGCAGGGCGGGTTACATGGCTACACCTTC.